The text below deals with one T cell receptor (beta chain). Method: immunoSEQ multiplex PCR; TCRdb's copy keeps in-frame clones and lacks some. The table lists approximately 320,000 clones, approximately 88% of them singletons. These data belong to a study of blood T cell repertoires in COVID-19. The wider study: Sites across the United States, Italy and Spain contributed samples from acute and convalescent COVID-19. T cells, B-cell-depleted T cells, or PBMCs supplied cDNA or gDNA.

The participants were between about 18 and 95 years old and came from about two dozen US areas. Two consecutive negative NP/OP PCR tests, clearance, or resolved symptoms defined Cohort 3 recovery. This clonotype originated in a woman under 30 who had recovered from COVID-19. Input material: PBMCs or T cells enriched from blood (not recorded which).

CDR3 nucleotide sequence: TGTGCCAGCTCTAAGGGACACTCTGGAAACACCATATATTTT. It encodes CASSKGHSGNTIYF. This sequence joins TRBV6-5 and TRBJ1-3, with D possibly being TRBD1 (6 bases). The V gene's germline CDR1 is MNHEY and CDR2 SVGAGI. Trimming shortened V by 8 bases and J by 0 bases, and 11 bases separated the two germline ends. CDR3 size: 14 residues.